Included here is one T cell receptor beta chain sequence, with context. What it recognizes is unknown. TCRdb reprocessed the reads via MiXCR and lists one record per CDR3 protein. Here the sample spans 150,000 to 200,000 distinct CDR3 sequences, roughly 30% being singletons. The data originate from a study of T cell repertoires in cytomegalovirus infection. For the study at large: Public TCR beta signature analysis indicated the presence of both CMV infection and matching HLA type.

Findings and limits, study-wide: Summed frequency of public TCR beta families distinguished CMV carriers with the relevant HLA. HLA-C-restricted TCR beta clonotypes specific for CMV led the ex vivo response.

The sequencing sample was made of PBMCs. This sequence was found in a human donor in good health (CMV status not recorded). Some clones in this sample may be carry-over from other donors' samples.

Here the CDR3 reads CASSRDSGDRVYGYTF. As DNA, the CDR3 is TGTGCCAGCAGCAGAGATTCCGGGGACAGGGTGTATGGCTACACCTTC. The chain recombines TRBV7-2 with TRBJ1-2; 9 positions match TRBD1. The CDR3 covers 16 residues. V dropped 5 bases and J dropped 5; count of bases not matched to a gene: 12. In germline, CDR1 is SGHTA, CDR2 FQGNSA.